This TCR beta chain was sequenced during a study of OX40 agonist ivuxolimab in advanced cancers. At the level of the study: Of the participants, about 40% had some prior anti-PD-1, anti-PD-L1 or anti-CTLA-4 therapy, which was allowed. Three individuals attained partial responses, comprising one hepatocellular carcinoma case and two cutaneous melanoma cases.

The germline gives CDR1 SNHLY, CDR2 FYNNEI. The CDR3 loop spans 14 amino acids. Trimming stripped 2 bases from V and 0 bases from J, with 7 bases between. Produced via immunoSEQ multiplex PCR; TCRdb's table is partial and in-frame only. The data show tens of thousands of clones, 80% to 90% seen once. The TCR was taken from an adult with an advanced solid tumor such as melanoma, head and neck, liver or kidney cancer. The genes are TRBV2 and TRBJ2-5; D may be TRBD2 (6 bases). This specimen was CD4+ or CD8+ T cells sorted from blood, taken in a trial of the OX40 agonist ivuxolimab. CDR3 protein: CASSERDYQETQYF. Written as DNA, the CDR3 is TGTGCCAGCAGTGAAAGGGACTACCAAGAGACCCAGTACTTC. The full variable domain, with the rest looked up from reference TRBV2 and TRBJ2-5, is EPEVTQTPSHQVTQMGQEVILRCVPISNHLYFYWYRQILGQKVEFLVSFYNNEISEKSEIFDDQFSVERPDGSNFTLKIRSTKLEDSAMYFCASSERDYQETQYFGPGTRLLVL.